This T cell receptor beta chain derives from a study of type 1 regulatory T cells. About the study: This in vitro CD4 product, T-allo10, is enriched for Tr1 cells and alloantigen-specific.

Germline V lookup: CDR1 SGHAT, CDR2 FQNNGV. The ends lost 1 base at V and 12 bases at J; junction bases unmatched: 9. CDR3 length: 14 amino acids. TCRdb independently ran MiXCR on the reads; one entry per CDR3 protein. The sample holds some 60,000 distinct CDR3 sequences, 62% seen once. This clonotype is a singleton in its sample. What it binds is not known. The TCR comes from a human donor in good health. Material for sequencing was cultured non-Tr1 T cells, either the whole culture or a sorted T cell fraction (not recorded which). This sequence joins TRBV11-2 and TRBJ2-1, with 7 bases identical to TRBD2. The CDR3 spells CASSLGTSPVGQFF. The CDR3 DNA is TGTGCCAGCAGCTTAGGGACTAGTCCCGTGGGGCAGTTCTTC.